One and the same sample provided the 17 T cell receptor beta chains below, sequenced in a study of human T cells and chemical hapten exposure. The time point here: patch test 2, 6 weeks after DPC sensitization. The treatment denotes: therapeutic diphenylcyclopropenone sensitization with weekly scalp DPC. TCRdb reprocessed the RACE reads via MiXCR and lists one record per CDR3 protein. The sample holds about 54,000 distinct CDR3 sequences, about 9.9% seen once. The sample consisted of whole blood, taken in connection with sensitization to the hapten diphenylcyclopropenone (DPC). These receptors came from a woman in her fifties or sixties with alopecia areata. Some clones in this sample may be carry-over from other donors' samples.

J is TRBJ1-2 and V is TRBV6-5; weak D call: TRBD1 (5 bases). CDR1 and CDR2 (germline): MNHEY, SVGAGI. The V end lost 6 bases, the J end lost 6 bases, and 20 bases lay between the germline ends. The length of the CDR3 is 15 residues. CDR3 sequence (DNA): TGTGCCAGCAGCCGTTGGGGGGGAACTGGGGATGGCTACACCTTC. This encodes CASSRWGGTGDGYTF.

This clonotype was detected ten times or more. The rearrangement links TRBV6-5 to TRBJ1-5; 8 nucleotides match TRBD1. With 4 bases clipped from V and 1 base from J, the junction kept 9 bases outside the gene matches. The CDR3 has 17 residues. Germline V lookup: CDR1 MNHEY, CDR2 SVGAGI. The CDR3 protein is CASSSTRTGISNQPQHF. In nucleotides, the CDR3 is TGTGCCAGCAGTTCCACAAGGACAGGGATCAGCAATCAGCCCCAGCATTTT.

This clonotype was found many times. The chain has TRBV7-2 and TRBJ2-1; D not resolved. There are 11 residues in the CDR3. Per germline, CDR1 SGHTA and CDR2 FQGNSA. Trimming cost V 5 bases and J 5 bases, with 4 bases left between them. The CDR3 DNA reads as TGTGCCAGCAGCCAGCACAATGAGCAGTTCTTC. Translating gives CASSQHNEQFF.

This clonotype has ten or more counts. V and J are TRBV6-6 and TRBJ2-2, with 9 positions matching TRBD2. V lost 6 bases and J lost 6; bases outside the gene matches: 5. This CDR3 is built from 14 residues. Germline values: CDR1 MNHNY, CDR2 SVGAGI (reference sequence). CDR3: CASRRTSAAGELFF. CDR3 coding DNA: TGTGCCAGCAGGAGGACTAGCGCGGCCGGGGAGCTGTTTTTT.

This clonotype was seen ten or more times. This chain links TRBV29-1 with TRBJ2-3; no firm D call. The CDR3 has 13 residues. Germline CDR1 reads SQVTM; CDR2 reads ANQGSEA. V was clipped by 4 bases and J by 2 bases, with 10 bases between them. CDR3 coding DNA: TGCAGCGTTGGCGGTCCCTCCACAGATACGCAGTATTTT. Translating it yields CSVGGPSTDTQYF.

The chain links TRBV2 to TRBJ2-2, with D unresolved. Trimming shortened V by 7 bases and J by 1 base, and 7 bases separated the two germline ends. Germline V gene data show CDR1 as SNHLY and CDR2 as FYNNEI. The CDR3 sequence is 13 residues long. DNA of the CDR3: TGTGCCAGCAATTTTGAGAACACCGGGGAGCTGTTTTTT. It specifies CASNFENTGELFF.

Ten or more counts support this clonotype. The rearrangement joins TRBV2 to TRBJ1-2; 7 nucleotides line up with TRBD1. With V trimmed by 4 bases and J by 8 bases, 7 bases remained unmatched. Germline assignment: CDR1 SNHLY and CDR2 FYNNEI. There are 13 residues in the CDR3. DNA for the CDR3: TGTGCCAGCAGTGGACAGGGTCGGCGGGGCTACACCTTC. Translating gives CASSGQGRRGYTF.

The V gene is TRBV7-2, the J gene TRBJ2-3; D remains unclear. CDR1 is SGHTA and CDR2 is FQGNSA in the germline V gene. The CDR3 loop spans 11 amino acids. V was shortened by 3 bases and J by 7 bases, with 5 bases between the two germline ends. The CDR3 coding sequence is TGTGCCAGCAGCTTGGGTAATACGCAGTATTTT. It specifies CASSLGNTQYF.

This clonotype was counted many times. V usage is TRBV12-3 or TRBV12-4 and J usage is TRBJ1-1; D uncertain. V was pared by 3 bases and J by 0 bases, with 11 bases between. The CDR3 has 15 amino acids. The CDR3 DNA reads TGTGCCAGCAGTTTTTTCGCGGGTTTGAACACTGAAGCTTTCTTT. Protein product: CASSFFAGLNTEAFF.

The J gene is TRBJ1-1, the V gene TRBV3-1; D perhaps matches TRBD1 (5 bases). The V end lost 0 bases, the J end lost 5 bases, and 10 bases lay between the germline ends. Germline CDR1 is LGHDT and CDR2 is YNNKEL (reference sequence). The CDR3 totals 14 residues. The CDR3 DNA reads TGTGCCAGCAGCCAAGATGCCGGGGGAACTGAAGCTTTCTTT. Amino acid sequence: CASSQDAGGTEAFF.

This clonotype was counted ten times or more. V is TRBV27 and J is TRBJ2-3; 7 bases fit TRBD2. The CDR3 contains 17 residues. CDR1 is MNHEY, CDR2 SMNVEV, per germline (reference sequence). Trimming at V came to 2 bases and at J to 0 bases, leaving 8 bases not matched to a gene. The chain's CDR3 is CASSLQGAGKSTDTQYF. DNA for the CDR3: TGTGCCAGCAGTTTACAGGGAGCGGGGAAAAGCACAGATACGCAGTATTTT.

This clonotype came up many times. The chain links TRBV25-1 to TRBJ2-3; TRBD1 is a possible D gene (6 bases). CDR1 MGHDK and CDR2 SYGVNS come from the germline V gene. Trimming shortened V by 3 bases and J by 1 base, and 11 bases separated the two germline ends. The CDR3 spans 15 residues. The CDR3, as DNA: TGTGCCAGCAGTGAGGGGGCAGGGGGCACAGATACGCAGTATTTT. This translates into CASSEGAGGTDTQYF. The variable domain in full, completed from reference TRBV25-1 and TRBJ2-3, reads EADIYQTPRYLVIGTGKKITLECSQTMGHDKMYWYQQDPGMELHLIHYSYGVNSTEKGDLSSESTVSRIRTEHFPLTLESARPSHTSQYLCASSEGAGGTDTQYFGPGTRLTVL.

This clonotype was counted between two and nine times. This sequence joins TRBV12-3 or TRBV12-4 and TRBJ2-5, with TRBD1 identical over 7 bases. J lost 5 bases, V lost 3 bases, and 6 bases had no gene match. The CDR3 sequence is 14 residues long. The CDR3: CASSFRTGGETQYF. CDR3 coding DNA: TGTGCCAGCAGTTTCAGGACAGGCGGCGAGACCCAGTACTTC.

The V gene is TRBV11-2, the J gene TRBJ1-1; D call uncertain. There are 15 residues in the CDR3. Germline assignment: CDR1 SGHAT and CDR2 FQNNGV. Trimming pared 1 base from V and 2 bases from J, leaving 11 bases between. In nucleotides, the CDR3 is TGTGCCAGCAGCTTAGGAAGGGCGCGAAACACTGAAGCTTTCTTT. Protein: CASSLGRARNTEAFF.

This clonotype was counted only a few times. This CDR3 reads CASTAPTVSNQPQHF. The CDR3, as DNA: TGTGCCAGCACAGCACCGACAGTTAGCAATCAGCCCCAGCATTTT. The chain uses TRBV28 and TRBJ1-5, with D perhaps matching TRBD1 (5 bases). The germline V gene encodes CDR1 MDHEN and CDR2 SYDVKM. Deletions cut 7 bases from V and 0 bases from J, with 13 bases between. This CDR3 has 15 residues.

The chain is built from TRBV6-5 and TRBJ2-7; TRBD2 might be the D (7 bases). Germline V gene lookup returns CDR1 MNHEY and CDR2 SVGAGI. Trimming left V 10 bases short and J 7 bases short, with 26 bases between. The CDR3 contains 15 residues. The CDR3 bases are TGTGCCACCCTGCGAGGGGGAGGGAGTTCGGGTGAGCAGTACTTC. Its translation is CATLRGGGSSGEQYF.

With regard to this clonotype: This may be a read error: a much more frequent sequence differs by one nucleotide. V is TRBV6-5 and J is TRBJ2-3, with 7 bases aligning to TRBD2. This CDR3 is 15 amino acids long. CDR1 is MNHEY and CDR2 is SVGAGI in the germline V gene. The CDR3 nucleotides read TGTGTCAGCAAATCGACTAGCTTGCGCACAGATACGCAGTATTTT. Translation gives CVSKSTSLRTDTQYF.